This TCR beta chain stems from a study of blood T cell repertoires in COVID-19. On the study more broadly: Acute and convalescent COVID-19 samples came from the United States, Italy and Spain.

The germline V and J ends were trimmed by 3 bases and 8 bases, with 10 bases remaining between them. The CDR3 is 13 amino acids. Germline CDR1 and CDR2: WSHSY and SAAADI. Assay used: immunoSEQ multiplex PCR; TCRdb lists only in-frame clones, some missing. This repertoire shows 250,000 to 300,000 clones, 80% to 90% found once; its top ten account for about an eighth. The Seattle site enrolled patients during active infection and followed them longitudinally. This rearrangement joins TRBV10-2 to TRBJ1-4; D perhaps matches TRBD1 (5 bases). The sequence came from a woman in her 70s with COVID-19, enrolled during active disease. The specimen was peripheral blood. The CDR3 nucleotides read TGCGCCAGCAGTGAAGACAGCTACGAAAAACTGTTTTTT. Its protein product is CASSEDSYEKLFF.